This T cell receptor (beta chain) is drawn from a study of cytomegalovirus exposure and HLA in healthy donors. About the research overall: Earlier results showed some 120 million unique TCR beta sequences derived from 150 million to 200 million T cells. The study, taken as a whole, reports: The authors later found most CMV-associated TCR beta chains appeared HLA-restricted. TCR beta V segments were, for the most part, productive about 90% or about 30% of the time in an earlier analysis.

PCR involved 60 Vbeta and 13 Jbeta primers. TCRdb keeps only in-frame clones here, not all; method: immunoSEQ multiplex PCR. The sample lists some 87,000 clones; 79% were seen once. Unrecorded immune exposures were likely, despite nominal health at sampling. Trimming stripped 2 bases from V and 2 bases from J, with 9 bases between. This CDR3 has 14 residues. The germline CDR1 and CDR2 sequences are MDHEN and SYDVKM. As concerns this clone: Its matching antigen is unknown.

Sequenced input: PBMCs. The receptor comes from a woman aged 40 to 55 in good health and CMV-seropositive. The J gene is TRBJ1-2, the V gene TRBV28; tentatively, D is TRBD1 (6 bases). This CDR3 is CASSLTGMNYGYTF. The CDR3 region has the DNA TGTGCCAGCAGTTTAACAGGGATGAACTATGGCTACACCTTC.